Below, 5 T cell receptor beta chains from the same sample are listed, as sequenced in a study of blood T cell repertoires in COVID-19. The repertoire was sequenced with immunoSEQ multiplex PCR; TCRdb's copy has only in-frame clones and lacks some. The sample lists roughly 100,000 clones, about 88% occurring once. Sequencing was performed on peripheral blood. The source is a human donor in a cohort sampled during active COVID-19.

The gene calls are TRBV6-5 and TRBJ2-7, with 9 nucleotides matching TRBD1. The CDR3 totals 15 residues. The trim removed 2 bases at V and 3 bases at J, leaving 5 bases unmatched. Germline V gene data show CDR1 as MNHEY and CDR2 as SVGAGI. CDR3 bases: TGTGCCAGCAGTTACGCAACGGGACAGGGCTACGAGCAGTACTTC. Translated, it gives CASSYATGQGYEQYF.

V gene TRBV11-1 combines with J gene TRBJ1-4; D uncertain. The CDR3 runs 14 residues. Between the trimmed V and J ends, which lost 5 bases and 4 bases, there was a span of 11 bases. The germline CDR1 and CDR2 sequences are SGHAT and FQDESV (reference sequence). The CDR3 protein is CASSPELSNEKLFF. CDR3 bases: TGTGCCAGCAGCCCTGAGCTGAGTAATGAAAAACTGTTTTTT.

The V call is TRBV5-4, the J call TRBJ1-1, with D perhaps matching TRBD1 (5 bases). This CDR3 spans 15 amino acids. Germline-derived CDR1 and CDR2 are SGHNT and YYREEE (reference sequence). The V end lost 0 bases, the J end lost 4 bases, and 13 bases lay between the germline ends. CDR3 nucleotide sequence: TGTGCCAGCAGCTTGGCCCCACAGGACCGCACTGAAGCTTTCTTT. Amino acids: CASSLAPQDRTEAFF.

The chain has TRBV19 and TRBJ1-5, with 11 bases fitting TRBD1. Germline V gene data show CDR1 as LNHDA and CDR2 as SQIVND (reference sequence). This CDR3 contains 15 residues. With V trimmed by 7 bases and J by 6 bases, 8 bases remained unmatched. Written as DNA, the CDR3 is TGTGCCAGTACTGAGGACGGGACAGGGGGTCAGCCCCAGCATTTT. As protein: CASTEDGTGGQPQHF.

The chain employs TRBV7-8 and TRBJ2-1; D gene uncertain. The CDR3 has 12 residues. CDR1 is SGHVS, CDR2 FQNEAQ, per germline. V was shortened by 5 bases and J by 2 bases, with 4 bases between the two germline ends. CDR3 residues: CASSPAYNEQFF. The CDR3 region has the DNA TGTGCCAGCAGCCCCGCCTACAATGAGCAGTTCTTC.